A single sample is the source of the 7 T cell receptor beta chains below, sequenced in a study of tumor-infiltrating lymphocytes in primary liver carcinoma. The source material, 20-30 mg of unsorted bulk tissue, was used to co-extract RNA and DNA. A primer in the constant region served to generate TCR beta cDNA from about 470 ng of total RNA. Slightly modified ARM-PCR, run as three nested multiplex PCR rounds, produced the TCR beta libraries. With TRBV1-TRBV30 forward primers and a C-beta reverse primer, the first two PCR rounds were run for around 10 cycles each. One entry per CDR3 protein, called by TCRdb with MiXCR from the multiplex PCR reads. The sample has 90,000 to 100,000 distinct CDR3 sequences, 55% to 75% seen once; the top ten hold roughly 10%. Sequenced: liver tumor tissue from sampling region 5. Subset here: tumor region T5, tumor centre. These receptors came from a woman between 55 and 75 years old with primary liver carcinoma and hepatitis B virus infection.

J is TRBJ2-6 and V is TRBV12-2. TRBV12-2 is listed as a pseudogene. The CDR3 runs 15 residues. DNA of the CDR3: TGCGCAAGTCGCTTAGAGGGCTCTGGGACCAACGTCCTGACTTTC. Encoded protein: CASRLEGSGTNVLTF.

On this clonotype: A read error is possible here, since a much larger clone lies one base away. The CDR3 end shows no conserved phenylalanine or tryptophan, and so a read error is likely. The rearrangement uses TRBV12-3 or TRBV12-4 and TRBJ2-7, with a weak D call TRBD2 (5 bases). The CDR3 sequence is 12 residues long. With 6 bases removed from V and 7 bases from J, the gap between germline ends came to 13 bases. CDR3 amino acids: CASSPDSWEQYL. CDR3 in DNA: TGTGCCAGCAGCCCGGACTCATGGGAGCAGTACCTC.

As to this clonotype: A much larger clone is a single base away; this may be a read error. The V and J genes are TRBV28 and TRBJ2-3; 10 nucleotides line up with TRBD2. The CDR3 covers 16 residues. Germline CDR1 MDHEN, CDR2 SYDVKM. CDR3 coding DNA: TGTGCCAGCAGTATCCTAGCGGGAGTAATGACAGATATGCAGTATTTT. Its protein product is CASSILAGVMTDMQYF.

This clonotype was found many times. This chain joins TRBV28 and TRBJ2-3; the D gene could be TRBD1 or TRBD2 (5 bases each). Germline V gene data show CDR1 as MDHEN and CDR2 as SYDVKM. Trimming took off 8 bases at V and 5 bases at J, with 20 bases between the two ends. The CDR3 contains 15 residues. Here the CDR3 DNA reads TGTGCCAGCGCTACTTCGGGGCCTGGGAAAGATACGCAGTATTTT. This sequence encodes CASATSGPGKDTQYF.

This clonotype has at least ten counts. The CDR3 loop reads CASSESRGNQPQHF. In nucleotides, the CDR3 is TGTGCCAGCAGTGAGAGCAGGGGCAATCAGCCCCAGCATTTT. The V gene is TRBV6-1, the J gene TRBJ1-5, with D possibly being TRBD1 (5 bases). Germline assignment: CDR1 MNHNS and CDR2 SASEGT. This CDR3 comprises 14 residues. V was cut by 3 bases and J by 2 bases, with 8 bases left in between.

The table lists this clonotype with a count of one. At one boundary the junction diverges from the germline segment, which might be a read error. The chain has TRBV28 and TRBJ2-3; perhaps TRBD1 as D (5 bases). This CDR3 is built from 13 residues. Germline V gene lookup returns CDR1 MDHEN and CDR2 SYDVKM. CDR3 sequence reads: CVSSWGSADTHYF. The CDR3 DNA reads TGTGTCAGCAGTTGGGGCAGCGCAGATACGCACTATTTT.

In the case of this clonotype: Its ends do not fully match the called genes, so a read error is possible. The chain employs TRBV29-1 and TRBJ2-7, with a possible D match to TRBD1 (6 bases). The CDR3 extends over 12 amino acids. Germline CDR1 SQVTM, CDR2 ANQGSEA. This chain's CDR3 is CSIGDRPYKQYF. In DNA form, the CDR3 reads TGCAGCATTGGCGACAGGCCCTACAAGCAGTACTTC.